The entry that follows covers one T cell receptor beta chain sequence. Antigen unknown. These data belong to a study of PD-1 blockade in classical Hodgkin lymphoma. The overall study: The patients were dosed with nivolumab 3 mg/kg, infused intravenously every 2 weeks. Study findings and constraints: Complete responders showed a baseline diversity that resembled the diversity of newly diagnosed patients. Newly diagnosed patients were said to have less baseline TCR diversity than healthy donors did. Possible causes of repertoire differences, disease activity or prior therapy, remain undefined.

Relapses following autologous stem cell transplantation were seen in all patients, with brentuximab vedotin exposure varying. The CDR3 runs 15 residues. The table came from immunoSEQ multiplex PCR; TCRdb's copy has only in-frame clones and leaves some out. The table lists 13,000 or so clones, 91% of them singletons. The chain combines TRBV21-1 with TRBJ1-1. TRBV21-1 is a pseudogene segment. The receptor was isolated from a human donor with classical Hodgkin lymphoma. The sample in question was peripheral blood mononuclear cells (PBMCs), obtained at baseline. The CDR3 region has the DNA TGTGCCAGCAGACCATATTTAGCTATTCGCACTGAAGCTTTCTTT. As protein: CASRPYLAIRTEAFF.